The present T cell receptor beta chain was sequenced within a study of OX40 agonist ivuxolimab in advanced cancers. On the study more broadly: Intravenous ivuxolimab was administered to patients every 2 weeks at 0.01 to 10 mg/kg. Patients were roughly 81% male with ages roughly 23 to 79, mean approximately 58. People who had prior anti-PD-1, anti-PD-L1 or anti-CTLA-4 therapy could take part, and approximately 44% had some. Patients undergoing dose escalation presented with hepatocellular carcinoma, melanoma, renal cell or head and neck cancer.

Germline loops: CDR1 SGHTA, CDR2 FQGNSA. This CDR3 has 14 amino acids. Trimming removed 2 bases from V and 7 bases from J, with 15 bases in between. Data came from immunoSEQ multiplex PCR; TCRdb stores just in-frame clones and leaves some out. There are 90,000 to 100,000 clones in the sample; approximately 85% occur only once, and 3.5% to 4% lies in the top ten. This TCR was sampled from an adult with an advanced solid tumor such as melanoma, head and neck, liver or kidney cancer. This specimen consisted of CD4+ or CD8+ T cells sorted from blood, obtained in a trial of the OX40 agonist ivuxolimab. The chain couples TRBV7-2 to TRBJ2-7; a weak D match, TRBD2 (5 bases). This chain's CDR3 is CASSLRGEEVEQYF. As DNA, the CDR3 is TGTGCCAGCAGCTTACGGGGTGAAGAAGTGGAGCAGTACTTC.